This TCR beta chain was documented in a study of blood T cell repertoires in COVID-19. The germline CDR1 and CDR2 sequences are SQVTM and ANQGSEA. This CDR3 spans 17 amino acids. The V segment lost 1 base and the J segment 0 bases; nucleotides outside the gene matches: 9. TCRdb's table, derived via immunoSEQ multiplex PCR, lists solely in-frame clones and lacks some. Among a few hundred thousand clones listed, approximately 86% were seen once. The receptor was isolated from a young man with acute COVID-19. The chain joins TRBV29-1 to TRBJ2-1; 7 nucleotides align to TRBD2. What was sequenced was PBMCs or T cells enriched from blood (not recorded which). The CDR3 bases are TGCAGCGTTGAAGCGGGAGGCTTAAGGGGCTCCTACAATGAGCAGTTCTTC. It translates to CSVEAGGLRGSYNEQFF.